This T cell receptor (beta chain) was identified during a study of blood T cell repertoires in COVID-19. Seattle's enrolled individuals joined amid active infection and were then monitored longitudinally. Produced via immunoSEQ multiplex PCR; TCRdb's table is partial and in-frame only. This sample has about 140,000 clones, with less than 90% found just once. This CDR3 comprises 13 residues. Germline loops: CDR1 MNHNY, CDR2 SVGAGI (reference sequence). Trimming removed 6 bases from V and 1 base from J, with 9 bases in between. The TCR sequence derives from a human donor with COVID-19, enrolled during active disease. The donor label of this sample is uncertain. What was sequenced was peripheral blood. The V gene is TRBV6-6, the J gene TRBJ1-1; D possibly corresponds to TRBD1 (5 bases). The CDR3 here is CASSVTANTEAFF. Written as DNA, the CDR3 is TGTGCCAGCAGCGTGACAGCGAACACTGAAGCTTTCTTT.